This T cell receptor (beta chain) is from a study of patients and donors after allogeneic stem cell transplantation. CDR3 length equals 13 residues. The germline V gene encodes CDR1 SGHRS and CDR2 YFSETQ. Trimming left V 5 bases short and J 4 bases short, with 12 bases between. TCRdb reprocessed the RT-PCR reads with MiXCR, giving one entry per CDR3 protein. The data hold about 150,000 distinct CDR3 sequences, with approximately 40% observed a single time. The chain is built from TRBV5-1 and TRBJ1-2; the D gene is possibly TRBD1 (6 bases). The TCR comes from a human donor who was either an allogeneic HSCT recipient or a stem cell or donor lymphocyte infusion donor (not recorded which). It is not recorded whose cells these are; they may come from a transplant donor. The sequencing input was blood, either unsorted or a sorted T cell fraction (not recorded which). The DNA for the CDR3 is TGCGCCAGCAGTCCCGACAGGAGCTATGGCTACACCTTC. This codes for CASSPDRSYGYTF.